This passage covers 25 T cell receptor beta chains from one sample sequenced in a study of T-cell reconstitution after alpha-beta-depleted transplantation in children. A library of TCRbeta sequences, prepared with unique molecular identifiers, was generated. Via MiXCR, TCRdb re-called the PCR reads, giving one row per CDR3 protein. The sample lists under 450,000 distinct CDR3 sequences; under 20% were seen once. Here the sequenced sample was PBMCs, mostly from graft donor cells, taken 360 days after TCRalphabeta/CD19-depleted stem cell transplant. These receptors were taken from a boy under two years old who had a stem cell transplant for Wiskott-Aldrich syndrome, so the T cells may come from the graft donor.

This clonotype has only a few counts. In DNA form, the CDR3 reads TGTGCCACCAGTGATCCCTCTAGCGGGAGGGCCAGTGCCTACAATGAGCAGTTCTTC. Translation: CATSDPSSGRASAYNEQFF. The V call is TRBV24-1, the J call TRBJ2-1; 12 nucleotides line up with TRBD2. Germline loops: CDR1 KGHDR, CDR2 SFDVKD. This CDR3 region has 19 residues. V shed 3 bases and J 2 bases; nucleotides not matched to a gene: 10.

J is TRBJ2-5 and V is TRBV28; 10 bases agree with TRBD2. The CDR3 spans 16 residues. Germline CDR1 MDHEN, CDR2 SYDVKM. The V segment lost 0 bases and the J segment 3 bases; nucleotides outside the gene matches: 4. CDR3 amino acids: CASSLWGLASKETQYF. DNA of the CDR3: TGTGCCAGCAGTTTATGGGGACTAGCGAGTAAAGAGACCCAGTACTTC.

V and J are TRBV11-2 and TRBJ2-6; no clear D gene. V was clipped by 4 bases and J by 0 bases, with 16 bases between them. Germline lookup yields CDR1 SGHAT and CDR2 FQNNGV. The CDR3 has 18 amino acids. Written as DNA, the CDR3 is TGTGCCAGCAGCTCTAGAGGTGGTGAGAGCTCTGGGGCCAACGTCCTGACTTTC. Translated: CASSSRGGESSGANVLTF.

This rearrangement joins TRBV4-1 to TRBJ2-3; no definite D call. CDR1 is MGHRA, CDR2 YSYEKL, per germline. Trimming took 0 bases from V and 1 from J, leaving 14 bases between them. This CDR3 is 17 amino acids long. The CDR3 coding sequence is TGCGCCAGCAGCCAAGATAGTAGGGTGGGTGGCACAGATACGCAGTATTTT. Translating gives CASSQDSRVGGTDTQYF.

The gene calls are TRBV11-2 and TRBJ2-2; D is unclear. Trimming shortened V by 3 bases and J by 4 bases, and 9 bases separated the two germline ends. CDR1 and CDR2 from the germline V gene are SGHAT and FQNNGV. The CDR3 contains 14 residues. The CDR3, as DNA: TGTGCCAGCAGCTTCACCCTAATCACCGGGGAGCTGTTTTTT. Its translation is CASSFTLITGELFF.

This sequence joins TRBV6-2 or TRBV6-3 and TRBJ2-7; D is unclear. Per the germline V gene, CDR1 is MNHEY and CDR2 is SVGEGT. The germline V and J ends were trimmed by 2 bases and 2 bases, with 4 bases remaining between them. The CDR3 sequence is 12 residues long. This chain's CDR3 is CASSYRPYEQYF. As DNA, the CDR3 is TGTGCCAGCAGTTACCGGCCCTACGAGCAGTACTTC.

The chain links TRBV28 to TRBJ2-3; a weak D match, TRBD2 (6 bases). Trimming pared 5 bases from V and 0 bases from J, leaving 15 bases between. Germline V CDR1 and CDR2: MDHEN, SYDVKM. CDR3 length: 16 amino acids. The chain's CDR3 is CASSPRTKTSTDTQYF. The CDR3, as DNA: TGTGCCAGCAGTCCCAGGACTAAAACTAGCACAGATACGCAGTATTTT. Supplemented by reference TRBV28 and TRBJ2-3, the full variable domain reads DVKVTQSSRYLVKRTGEKVFLECVQDMDHENMFWYRQDPGLGLRLIYFSYDVKMKEKGDIPEGYSVSREKKERFSLILESASTNQTSMYLCASSPRTKTSTDTQYFGPGTRLTVL.

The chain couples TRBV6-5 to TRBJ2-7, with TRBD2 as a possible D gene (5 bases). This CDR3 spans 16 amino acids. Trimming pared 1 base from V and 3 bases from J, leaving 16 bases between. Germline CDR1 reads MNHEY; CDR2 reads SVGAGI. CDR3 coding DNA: TGTGCCAGCAGTTACTACGCGGGCTCCGGATACTACGAGCAGTACTTC. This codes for CASSYYAGSGYYEQYF.

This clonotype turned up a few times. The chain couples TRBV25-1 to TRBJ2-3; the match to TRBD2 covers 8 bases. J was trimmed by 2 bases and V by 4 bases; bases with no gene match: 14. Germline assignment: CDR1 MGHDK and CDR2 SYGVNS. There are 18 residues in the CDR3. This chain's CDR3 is CASSVNPPLAGFTDTQYF. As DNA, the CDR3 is TGTGCCAGCAGTGTCAACCCCCCTTTAGCGGGATTCACAGATACGCAGTATTTT.

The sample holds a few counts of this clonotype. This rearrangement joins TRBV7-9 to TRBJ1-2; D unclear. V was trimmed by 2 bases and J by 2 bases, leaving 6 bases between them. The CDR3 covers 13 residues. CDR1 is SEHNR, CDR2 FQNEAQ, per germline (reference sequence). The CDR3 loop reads CASSLLGNYGYTF. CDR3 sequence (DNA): TGTGCCAGCAGCTTATTGGGAAACTATGGCTACACCTTC.

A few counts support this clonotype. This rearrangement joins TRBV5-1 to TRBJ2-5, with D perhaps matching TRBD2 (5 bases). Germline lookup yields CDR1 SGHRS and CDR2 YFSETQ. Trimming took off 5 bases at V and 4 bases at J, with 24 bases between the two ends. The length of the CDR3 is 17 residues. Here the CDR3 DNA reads TGCGCCAGCAGAGTACTAGTCAACTCGAAGTCGGGAGAGACCCAGTACTTC. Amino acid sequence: CASRVLVNSKSGETQYF.

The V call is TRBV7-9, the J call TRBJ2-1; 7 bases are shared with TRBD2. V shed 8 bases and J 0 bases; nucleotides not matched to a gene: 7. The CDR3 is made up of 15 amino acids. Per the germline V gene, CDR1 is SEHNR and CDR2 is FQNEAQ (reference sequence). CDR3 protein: CASLTSQFSYNEQFF. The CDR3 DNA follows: TGTGCCAGCTTGACTAGCCAGTTCTCCTACAATGAGCAGTTCTTC.

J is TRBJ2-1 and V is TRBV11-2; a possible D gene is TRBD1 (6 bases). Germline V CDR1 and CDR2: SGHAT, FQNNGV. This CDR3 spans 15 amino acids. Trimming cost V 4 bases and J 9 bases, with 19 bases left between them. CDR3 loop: CASSWFRGFVIEQFF. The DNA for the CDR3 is TGTGCCAGCAGCTGGTTCAGGGGTTTTGTCATTGAGCAGTTCTTC.

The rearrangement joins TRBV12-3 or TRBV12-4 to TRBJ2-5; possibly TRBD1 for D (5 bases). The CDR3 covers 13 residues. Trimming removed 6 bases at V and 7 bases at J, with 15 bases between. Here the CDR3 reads CASSLGAVRTQYF. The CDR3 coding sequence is TGTGCCAGCAGCCTAGGGGCAGTTAGGACCCAGTACTTC.

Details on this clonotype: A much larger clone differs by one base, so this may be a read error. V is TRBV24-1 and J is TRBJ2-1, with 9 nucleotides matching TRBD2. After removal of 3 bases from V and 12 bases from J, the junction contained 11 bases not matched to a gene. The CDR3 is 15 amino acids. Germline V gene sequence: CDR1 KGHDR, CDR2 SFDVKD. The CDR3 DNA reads TGTGCCACCAGTGATCTAGCGGGAAACACCAATAGGCAGTTCTTC. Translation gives CATSDLAGNTNRQFF.

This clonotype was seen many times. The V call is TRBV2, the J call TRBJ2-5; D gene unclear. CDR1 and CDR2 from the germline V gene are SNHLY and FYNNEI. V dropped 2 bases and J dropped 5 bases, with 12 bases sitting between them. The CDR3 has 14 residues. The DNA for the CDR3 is TGTGCCAGCAGTGAATGGGCCCAACCGGAGACCCAGTACTTC. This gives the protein CASSEWAQPETQYF. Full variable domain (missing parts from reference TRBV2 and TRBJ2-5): EPEVTQTPSHQVTQMGQEVILRCVPISNHLYFYWYRQILGQKVEFLVSFYNNEISEKSEIFDDQFSVERPDGSNFTLKIRSTKLEDSAMYFCASSEWAQPETQYFGPGTRLLVL.

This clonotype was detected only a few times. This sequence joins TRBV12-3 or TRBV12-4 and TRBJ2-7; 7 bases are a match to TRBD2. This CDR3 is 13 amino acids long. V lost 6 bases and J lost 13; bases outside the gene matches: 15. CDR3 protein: CASSLSGFGTPYF. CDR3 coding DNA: TGTGCCAGCAGCCTTAGCGGGTTCGGGACTCCATACTTC.

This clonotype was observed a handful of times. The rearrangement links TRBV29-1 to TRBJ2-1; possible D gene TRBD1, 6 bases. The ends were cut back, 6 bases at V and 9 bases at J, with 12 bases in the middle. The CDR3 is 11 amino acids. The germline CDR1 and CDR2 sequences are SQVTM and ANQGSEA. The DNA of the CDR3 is TGCAGCGTCGCCACAGGGAGTGAGCAGTTCTTC. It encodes CSVATGSEQFF.

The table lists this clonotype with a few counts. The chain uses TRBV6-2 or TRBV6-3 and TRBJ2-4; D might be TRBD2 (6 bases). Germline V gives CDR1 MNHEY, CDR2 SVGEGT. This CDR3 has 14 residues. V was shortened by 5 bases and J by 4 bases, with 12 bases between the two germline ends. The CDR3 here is CASSVPGTKNIQYF. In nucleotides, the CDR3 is TGTGCCAGCAGTGTCCCAGGGACTAAAAACATTCAGTACTTC.

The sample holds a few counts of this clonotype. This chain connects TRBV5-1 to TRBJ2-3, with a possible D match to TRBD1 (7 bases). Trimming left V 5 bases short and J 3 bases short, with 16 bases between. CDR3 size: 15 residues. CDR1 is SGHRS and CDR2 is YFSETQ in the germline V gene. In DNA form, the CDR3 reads TGCGCCAGCAGTTCCAGGGGGGTCAAAACAGATACGCAGTATTTT. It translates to CASSSRGVKTDTQYF.

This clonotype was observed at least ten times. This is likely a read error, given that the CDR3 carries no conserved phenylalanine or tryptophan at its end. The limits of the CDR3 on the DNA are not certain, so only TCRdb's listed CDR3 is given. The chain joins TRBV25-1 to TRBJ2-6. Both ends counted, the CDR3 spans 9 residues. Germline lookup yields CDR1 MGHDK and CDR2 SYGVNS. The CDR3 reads CASSDGVGL.

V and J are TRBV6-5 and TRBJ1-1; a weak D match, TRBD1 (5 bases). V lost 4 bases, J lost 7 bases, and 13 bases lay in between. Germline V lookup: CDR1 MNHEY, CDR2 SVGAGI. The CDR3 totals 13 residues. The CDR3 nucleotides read TGTGCCAGCAGTTCCACAAGACAGAATGAAGCTTTCTTT. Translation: CASSSTRQNEAFF.

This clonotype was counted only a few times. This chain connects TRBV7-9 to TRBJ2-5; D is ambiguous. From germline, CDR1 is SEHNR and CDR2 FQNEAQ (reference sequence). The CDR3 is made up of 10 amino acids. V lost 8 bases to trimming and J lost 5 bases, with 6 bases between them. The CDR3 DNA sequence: TGTGCCAGCGAAAGGGAGACCCAGTACTTC. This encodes CASERETQYF. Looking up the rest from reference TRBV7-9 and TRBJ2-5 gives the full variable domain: DTGVSQNPRHKITKRGQNVTFRCDPISEHNRLYWYRQTLGQGPEFLTYFQNEAQLEKSRLLSDRFSAERPKGSFSTLEIQRTEQGDSAMYLCASERETQYFGPGTRLLVL.

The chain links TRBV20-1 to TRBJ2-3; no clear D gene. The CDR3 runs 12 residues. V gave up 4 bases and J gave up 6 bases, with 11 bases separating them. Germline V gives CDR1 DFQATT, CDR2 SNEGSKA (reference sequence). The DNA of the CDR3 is TGCAGTGCTACCTTTTTATACGATACGCAGTATTTT. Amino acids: CSATFLYDTQYF.

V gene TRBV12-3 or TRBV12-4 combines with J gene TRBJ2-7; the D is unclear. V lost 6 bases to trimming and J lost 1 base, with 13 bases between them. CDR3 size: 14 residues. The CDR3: CASRIGLLSYEQYF. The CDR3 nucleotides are TGTGCCAGCAGAATAGGCCTCCTGTCCTACGAGCAGTACTTC.